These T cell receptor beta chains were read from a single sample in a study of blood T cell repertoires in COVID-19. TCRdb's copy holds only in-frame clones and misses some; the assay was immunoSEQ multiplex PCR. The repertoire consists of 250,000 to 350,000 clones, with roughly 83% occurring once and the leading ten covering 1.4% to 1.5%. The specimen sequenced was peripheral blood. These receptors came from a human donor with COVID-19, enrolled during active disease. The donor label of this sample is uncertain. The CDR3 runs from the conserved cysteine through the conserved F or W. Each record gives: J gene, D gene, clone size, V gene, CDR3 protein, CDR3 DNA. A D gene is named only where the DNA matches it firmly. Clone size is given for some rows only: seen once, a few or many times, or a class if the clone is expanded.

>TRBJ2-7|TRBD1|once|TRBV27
CASSAGTGNLAEYF
TGTGCCAGCAGCGCCGGGACAGGGAATCTAGCGGAGTACTTC
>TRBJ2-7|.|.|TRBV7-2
CASSSPSGPPREQYF
TGTGCCAGCAGCTCCCCCAGCGGACCCCCTCGGGAGCAGTACTTC
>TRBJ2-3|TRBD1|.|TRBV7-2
CASSPLGTGGPDTQYF
TGTGCCAGCAGCCCTCTGGGGACAGGAGGTCCAGATACGCAGTATTTT
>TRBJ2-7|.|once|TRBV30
CAWSPGLATYEQYF
TGTGCCTGGAGCCCGGGTCTAGCCACCTACGAGCAGTACTTC
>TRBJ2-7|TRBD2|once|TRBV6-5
CASRASGSYEQYF
TGTGCCAGCAGGGCTAGCGGATCCTACGAGCAGTACTTC
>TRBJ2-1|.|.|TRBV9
CASSSRSPRGGGPYNEQFF
TGTGCCAGCAGCTCCCGTAGTCCCCGGGGAGGGGGGCCGTACAATGAGCAGTTCTTC
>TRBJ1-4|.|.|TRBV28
CASFLGGNEKLFF
TGTGCCAGTTTCCTTGGGGGCAATGAAAAACTGTTTTTT
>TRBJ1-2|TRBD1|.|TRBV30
CAWNRDRGSPNYGYTF
TGTGCCTGGAACAGGGACAGGGGCTCGCCTAACTATGGCTACACCTTC
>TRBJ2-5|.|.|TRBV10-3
CAISEGTLHGKTQYF
TGTGCCATCAGTGAGGGGACACTTCACGGAAAGACCCAGTACTTC
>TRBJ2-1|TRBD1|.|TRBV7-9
CASSSGQVCCEQFF
TGTGCCAGCAGCTCAGGACAGGTCTGTTGTGAGCAGTTCTTC
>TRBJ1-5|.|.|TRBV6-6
CASTLRGRVPDQPQHF
TGTGCCAGCACCCTACGAGGGAGGGTCCCCGATCAGCCCCAGCATTTT
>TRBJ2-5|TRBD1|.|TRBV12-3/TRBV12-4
CASTRDRGETQYF
TGTGCCAGCACCAGGGACAGGGGGGAGACCCAGTACTTC
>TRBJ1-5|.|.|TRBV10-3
CAISPLQVAQDNQPQHF
TGTGCCATCAGTCCCCTCCAGGTGGCGCAGGACAATCAGCCCCAGCATTTT
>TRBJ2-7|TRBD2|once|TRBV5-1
CASSLDGAGSSYEQYF
TGCGCCAGCAGCTTGGACGGAGCGGGATCTTCCTACGAGCAGTACTTC
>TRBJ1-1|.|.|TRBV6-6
CASNRGGRRTEAFF
TGTGCCAGCAATCGCGGGGGGCGTAGGACTGAAGCTTTCTTT
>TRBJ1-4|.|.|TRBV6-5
CASSYAGRVEKLFF
TGTGCCAGCAGTTACGCGGGTCGAGTTGAAAAACTGTTTTTT
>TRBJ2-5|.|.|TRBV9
CASSVEGPGQETQYF
TGTGCCAGCAGCGTAGAAGGTCCGGGGCAAGAGACCCAGTACTTC
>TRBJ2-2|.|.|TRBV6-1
CASSELGPGAGELFF
TGTGCCAGCAGTGAACTGGGGCCAGGCGCCGGGGAGCTGTTTTTT
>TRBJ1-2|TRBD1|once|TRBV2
CASRPTGVNYGYTF
TGTGCCAGCAGGCCGACAGGGGTTAACTATGGCTACACCTTC
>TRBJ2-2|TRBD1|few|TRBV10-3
CAISDFGQGARARVAGELFF
TGTGCCATCAGTGATTTCGGGCAGGGGGCGCGAGCCAGGGTCGCCGGGGAGCTGTTTTTT
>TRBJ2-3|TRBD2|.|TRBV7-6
CASSQPPARVAGPGTDTQYF
TGTGCCAGCAGCCAGCCGCCCGCACGGGTAGCGGGCCCCGGCACAGATACGCAGTATTTT
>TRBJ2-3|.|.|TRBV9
CASSEAGGTDTQYF
TGTGCCAGCAGCGAGGCAGGGGGCACAGATACGCAGTATTTT
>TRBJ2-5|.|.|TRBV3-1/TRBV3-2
CASSVRQDLQETQYF
TGTGCCAGCAGCGTGCGACAGGATCTTCAAGAGACCCAGTACTTC
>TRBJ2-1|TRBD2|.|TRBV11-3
CASSSTSGTNYNEQFF
TGTGCCAGCAGCTCCACTAGCGGGACAAACTACAATGAGCAGTTCTTC
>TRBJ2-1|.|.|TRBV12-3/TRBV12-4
CASSPSIEQFF
TGTGCCAGCAGCCCGAGTATTGAGCAGTTCTTC
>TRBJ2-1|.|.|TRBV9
CASSVGAELDNEQFF
TGTGCCAGCAGCGTAGGGGCTGAGCTCGACAATGAGCAGTTCTTC
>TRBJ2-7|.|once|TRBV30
CAWSTRRVTYEQYF
TGTGCCTGGAGTACCCGCAGGGTTACCTACGAGCAGTACTTC
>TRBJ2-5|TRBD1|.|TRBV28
CASSLARGLAETQYF
TGTGCCAGCAGTTTAGCCAGGGGGCTGGCAGAGACCCAGTACTTC
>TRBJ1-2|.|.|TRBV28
CASLTGREGYTF
TGTGCCAGCCTCACGGGCAGGGAAGGCTACACCTTC
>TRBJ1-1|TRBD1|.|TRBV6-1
CASSELGTVFTVEAFF
TGTGCCAGCAGTGAATTGGGGACAGTCTTTACGGTTGAAGCTTTCTTT
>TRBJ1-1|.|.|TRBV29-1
CSASPGGLSSNTEAFF
TGCAGCGCTTCCCCGGGGGGGCTGAGCTCGAACACTGAAGCTTTCTTT
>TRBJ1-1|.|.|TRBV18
CASSPRTAQNTEAFF
TGTGCCAGCTCACCTCGGACAGCTCAGAACACTGAAGCTTTCTTT
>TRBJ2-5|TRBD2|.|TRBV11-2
CASSLGPGGGETQYF
TGTGCCAGCAGCTTAGGTCCGGGAGGTGGAGAGACCCAGTACTTC
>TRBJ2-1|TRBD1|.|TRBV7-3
CASSITQGAGYNEQFF
TGTGCCAGCAGCATTACACAGGGGGCGGGCTACAATGAGCAGTTCTTC
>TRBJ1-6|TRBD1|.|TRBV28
CASQPRGLNSPLHF
TGTGCCAGTCAACCCAGGGGGCTTAATTCACCCCTCCACTTT
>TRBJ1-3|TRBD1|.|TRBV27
CASSSGLGDRGGNTIYF
TGTGCCAGCAGTTCGGGCCTCGGGGACAGGGGTGGAAACACCATATATTTT
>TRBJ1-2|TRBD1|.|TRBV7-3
CASSTEQGHGYTF
TGTGCCAGCAGCACAGAACAGGGGCATGGCTACACCTTC
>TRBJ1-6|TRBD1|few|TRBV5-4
CASSLEGTAYNSPLHF
TGTGCCAGCAGCTTGGAGGGGACAGCCTATAATTCACCCCTCCACTTT
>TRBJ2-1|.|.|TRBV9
CASSVYSQYNEQFF
TGTGCCAGCAGCGTATATTCCCAGTACAATGAGCAGTTCTTC
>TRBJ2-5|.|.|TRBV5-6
CASSPGDRRGGQYF
TGTGCCAGCAGCCCAGGGGACCGTAGAGGGGGCCAGTACTTC
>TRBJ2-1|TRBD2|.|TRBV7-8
CASSLAYGGGLSSYNEQFF
TGTGCCAGCAGCCTCGCCTACGGGGGGGGCCTTAGCTCCTACAATGAGCAGTTCTTC